This record covers a single TCR beta chain. Its antigen is still unknown. Deletions cut 2 bases from V and 7 bases from J, with 18 bases between. The CDR3 is 16 residues long. Germline CDR1 and CDR2: PRHDT and FYEKMQ (reference sequence). The source of the sample is a study of cytomegalovirus exposure and HLA in healthy donors. Study-wide results and caveats: Under in vitro conditions, a few CMV-associated chains were confirmed as specific for CMV antigens. Among TCR sequences, most were rare, though some public TCRs appeared in many donors.

Sequenced by immunoSEQ multiplex PCR; TCRdb stores in-frame clones only, minus some. The sample records 150,000 or so clones, about 86% being singletons. While the first cohort had fewer than 850 subjects, the donors belonged to the separate validation cohort of roughly 130 subjects. The material sequenced was PBMCs. This receptor was taken from a human donor in good health. The chain is built from TRBV13 and TRBJ2-1; TRBD1 is a possible D gene (6 bases). The CDR3 nucleotides read TGTGCCAGCAGCTTAAGGAAGACAGGTTCTAGGAATGAGCAGTTCTTC. Its protein is CASSLRKTGSRNEQFF.